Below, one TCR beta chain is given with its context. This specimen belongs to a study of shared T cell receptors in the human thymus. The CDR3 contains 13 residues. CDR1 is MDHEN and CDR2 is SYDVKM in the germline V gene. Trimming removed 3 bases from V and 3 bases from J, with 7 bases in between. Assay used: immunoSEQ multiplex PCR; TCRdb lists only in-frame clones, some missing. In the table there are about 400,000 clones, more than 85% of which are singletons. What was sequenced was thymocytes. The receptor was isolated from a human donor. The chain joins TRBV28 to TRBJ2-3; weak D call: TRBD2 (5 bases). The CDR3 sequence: CASSFRGTDTQYF. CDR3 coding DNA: TGTGCCAGCAGTTTTCGAGGGACAGATACGCAGTATTTT.